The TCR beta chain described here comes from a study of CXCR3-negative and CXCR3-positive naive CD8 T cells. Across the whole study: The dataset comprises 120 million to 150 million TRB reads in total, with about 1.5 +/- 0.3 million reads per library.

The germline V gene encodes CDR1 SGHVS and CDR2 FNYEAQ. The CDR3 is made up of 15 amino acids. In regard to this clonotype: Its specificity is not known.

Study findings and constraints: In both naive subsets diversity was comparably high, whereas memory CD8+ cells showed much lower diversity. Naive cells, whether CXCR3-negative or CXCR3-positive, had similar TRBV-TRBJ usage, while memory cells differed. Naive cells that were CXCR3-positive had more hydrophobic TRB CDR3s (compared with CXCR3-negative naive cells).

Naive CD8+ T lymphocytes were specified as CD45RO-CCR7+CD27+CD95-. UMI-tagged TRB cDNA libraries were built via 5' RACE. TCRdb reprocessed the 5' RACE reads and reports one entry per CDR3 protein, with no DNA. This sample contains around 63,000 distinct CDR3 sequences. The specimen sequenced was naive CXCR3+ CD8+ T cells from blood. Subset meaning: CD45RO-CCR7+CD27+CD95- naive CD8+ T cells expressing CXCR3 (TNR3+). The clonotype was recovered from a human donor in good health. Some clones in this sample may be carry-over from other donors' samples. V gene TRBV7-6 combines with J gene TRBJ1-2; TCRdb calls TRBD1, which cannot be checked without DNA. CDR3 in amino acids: CASSFYGTGDFGYTF.